This TCR beta chain is drawn from a study of CXCR3-negative and CXCR3-positive naive CD8 T cells. About the study: Approximately 130 million TRB reads were obtained overall (about 1.5 +/- 0.3 million per library).

General study points: Naive subsets expressed similar surface CD5; TRB CDR3 features served to infer TCR strength. CXCR3-negative and CXCR3-positive naive cells shared comparable TRBV-TRBJ usage, but memory cells did not.

This CDR3 contains 11 residues. Regarding this clonotype: The antigen is undetermined.

Libraries were UMI-labeled 5' RACE TRB cDNA. TCRdb re-called the 5' RACE reads and gives one entry per CDR3 protein, without DNA. The sample has around 140,000 distinct CDR3 sequences, and its top ten clones hold nearly 0.5%. This chain links TRBV12-3 or TRBV12-4 with TRBJ1-1. The TCR sequence derives from a human donor in good health. Some clones in this sample may be carry-over from other donors' samples. Sequenced: naive CXCR3- CD8+ T cells from blood. Subset indicated: CD45RO-CCR7+CD27+CD95- naive CD8+ T cells lacking CXCR3 (TNR3-). CDR3 loop: CASELGFEAFF.